The clone carrying this T cell receptor beta chain was seen only once. What it binds is unknown. CDR1 and CDR2 (germline): ENHRY, SYGVKD. V dropped 3 bases and J dropped 2 bases, with 13 bases sitting between them. The CDR3 extends over 15 amino acids. RNA was isolated and reverse transcribed to cDNA, the sequencing template. Here immunoSEQ multiplex PCR was the method, and the copy in TCRdb shows in-frame clones only, minus some. This sample has fewer than 150,000 clones, with approximately 58% found just once. The data derive from a study of CD8+ T cells in alopecia areata. CD4+ and CD8+ T cells were sorted from PBMCs stained for CD3, CD4 and CD8. Study conclusions and caveats: Resident alphabeta T cells of normal skin are also sequenced in scalp samples. With patients, TCR sharing proved less clear than in mice, a difference possibly related to HLA. Across lesional scalp, and particularly alopecia totalis/universalis, clonality surpassed that of normal scalp.

Specimen: CD4+ T cells sorted from blood. The receptor was isolated from a human donor in good health. The chain is built from TRBV10-3 and TRBJ2-5, with D hard to call. As DNA, the CDR3 is TGTGCCATCAGTGAAGGCGAGGCATATCAAGAGACCCAGTACTTC. Its protein is CAISEGEAYQETQYF.